This T cell receptor beta chain was documented in a study of vaccination effects on CD4 cells after COVID-19. Study as a whole: Vaccine administered to participants consisted of two doses of either BNT162b2 or mRNA-1273. Study-wide results and limits: Common cold coronaviruses were cross-recognized by only 1 of 255 vaccine-induced clones in healthy vaccinees.

Germline V gives CDR1 LGHDT, CDR2 YNNKEL (reference sequence). This CDR3 contains 16 residues. Trimming at V came to 4 bases and at J to 4 bases, leaving 12 bases not matched to a gene. Prior to sequencing, the ViraFEST assay stimulated PBMC with viral peptide pools, which expanded the antigen-specific CD4+ T cells. It was after approximately 10 days of culture that CD4+ T cells were isolated. Previously uninfected by SARS-CoV-2, the vaccine recipients also showed negative nucleocapsid antibodies. It was with about 10 IU/ml IL-2 and 9.5 to 10 ug/ml peptides that 1.5 million to 2 million PBMC per well were cultured. On both days 3 and 7, half of the culture medium was replaced with IL-2 medium. Profiling relied on immunoSEQ multiplex PCR, and the TCRdb table lists in-frame clones only, not all of them. The sample shows under 75,000 clones, approximately 80% of them seen only once. This clone was counted a few times. What it binds is unknown.

The TCR comes from a human donor who received a COVID-19 vaccine. The V call is TRBV3-1 (or the pseudogene TRBV3-2), the J call TRBJ2-5; TRBD1 matches at 7 bases. The sequencing used CD4+ T cells from PBMCs cultured with SARS-CoV-2 spike peptides, collected before COVID-19 vaccination. This CDR3 is CASSRGQGVKRETQYF. In nucleotides, the CDR3 is TGTGCCAGCAGCCGGGGGCAGGGGGTGAAGAGAGAGACCCAGTACTTC.